This T cell receptor (beta chain) was retrieved from a study of T cells in women clearing cervical HPV infection. Study background: Controls' single incident HPV16 infection cleared within 12 months without precancer. Cases' blood sampling followed lesion detection by median approximately 150 days (90 to 200).

Produced via immunoSEQ multiplex PCR; TCRdb's table is partial and in-frame only. The sample data list about 48,000 clones. Study-level points and caveats: Cases and controls were distinguished at AUC about 0.8 by richness and V genes. Controls had more TRBV6-7 (0.16%) than cases (roughly 0.11%).

A remark on this clone: Antigen unknown. The DNA ends 3 residues before the CDR3 does, and the rest of the CDR3 is filled in from the germline J gene.

V was pared by 1 base and J by 2 bases, with 5 bases between. This CDR3 has 13 residues. The chain combines TRBV12-3 or TRBV12-4 with TRBJ1-1, with no clear D. The sequence came from a woman between 18 and 75 years old with a cervical HPV16 infection that either progressed to CIN3+ or cleared (not recorded which). Specimen: blood buffy coat. The covered CDR3 bases are TGTGCCAGCAGTTTAGGGCCAAACACTGAA. Its protein product is CASSLGPNTE. The complete CDR3 sequence is CASSLGPNTEAFF.